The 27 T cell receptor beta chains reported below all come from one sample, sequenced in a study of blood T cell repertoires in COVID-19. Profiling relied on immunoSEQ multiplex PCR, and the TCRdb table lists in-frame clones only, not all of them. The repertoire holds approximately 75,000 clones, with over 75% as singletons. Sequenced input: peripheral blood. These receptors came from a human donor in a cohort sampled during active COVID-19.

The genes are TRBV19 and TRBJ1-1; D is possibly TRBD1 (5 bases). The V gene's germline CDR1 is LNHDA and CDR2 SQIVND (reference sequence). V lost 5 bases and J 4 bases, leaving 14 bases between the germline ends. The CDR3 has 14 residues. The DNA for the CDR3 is TGTGCCAGTAGTGGGTCAGGAGGGACCACTGAAGCTTTCTTT. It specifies CASSGSGGTTEAFF.

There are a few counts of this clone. The DNA of the CDR3 is TGTGCCAGCAGTACACAGACTAGACTCACTGAAGCTTTCTTT. This encodes CASSTQTRLTEAFF. The chain carries TRBV6-2 or TRBV6-3 and TRBJ1-1; D is ambiguous. There are 14 residues in the CDR3. The V end lost 5 bases, the J end lost 4 bases, and 14 bases lay between the germline ends. Per germline, CDR1 MNHEY and CDR2 SVGEGT.

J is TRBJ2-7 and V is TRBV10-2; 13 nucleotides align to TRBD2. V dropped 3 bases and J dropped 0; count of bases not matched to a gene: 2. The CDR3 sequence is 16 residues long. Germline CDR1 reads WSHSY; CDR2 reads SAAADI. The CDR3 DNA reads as TGCGCCAGCAGTGATCGGACTAGCGGGGGCTCCTACGAGCAGTACTTC. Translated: CASSDRTSGGSYEQYF.

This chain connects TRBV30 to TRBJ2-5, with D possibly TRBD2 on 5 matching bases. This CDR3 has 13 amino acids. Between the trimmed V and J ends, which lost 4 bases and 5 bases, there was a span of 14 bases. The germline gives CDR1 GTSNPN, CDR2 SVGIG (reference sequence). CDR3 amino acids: CAWNGLPGETQYF. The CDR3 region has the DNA TGTGCCTGGAACGGGCTTCCGGGGGAGACCCAGTACTTC.

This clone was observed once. Written as DNA, the CDR3 is TGCGCCAGCAGCCAAGGGACAGGGGCCTCGGCGCAGTACTTC. Translation gives CASSQGTGASAQYF. V and J are TRBV4-3 and TRBJ2-7, with TRBD1 matching over 9 bases. This CDR3 is 14 amino acids long. Trimming cost V 1 base and J 9 bases; bases outside gene matches: 7. CDR1 and CDR2 from the germline V gene are LGHNA and YSLEER.

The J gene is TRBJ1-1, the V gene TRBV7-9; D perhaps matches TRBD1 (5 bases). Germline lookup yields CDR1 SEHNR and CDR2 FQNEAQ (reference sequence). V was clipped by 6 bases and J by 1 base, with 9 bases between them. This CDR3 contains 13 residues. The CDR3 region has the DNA TGTGCCAGCAGTCCGGACAAGAACACTGAAGCTTTCTTT. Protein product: CASSPDKNTEAFF.

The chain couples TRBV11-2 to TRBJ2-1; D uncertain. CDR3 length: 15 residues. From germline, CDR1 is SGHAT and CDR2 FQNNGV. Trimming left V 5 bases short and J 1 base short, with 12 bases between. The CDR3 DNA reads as TGTGCCAGCAGCCTCGAGCTAGGTTCCTACAATGAGCAGTTCTTC. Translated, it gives CASSLELGSYNEQFF. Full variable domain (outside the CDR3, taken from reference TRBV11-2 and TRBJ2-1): EAGVAQSPRYKIIEKRQSVAFWCNPISGHATLYWYQQILGQGPKLLIQFQNNGVVDDSQLPKDRFSAERLKGVDSTLKIQPAKLEDSAVYLCASSLELGSYNEQFFGPGTRLTVL.

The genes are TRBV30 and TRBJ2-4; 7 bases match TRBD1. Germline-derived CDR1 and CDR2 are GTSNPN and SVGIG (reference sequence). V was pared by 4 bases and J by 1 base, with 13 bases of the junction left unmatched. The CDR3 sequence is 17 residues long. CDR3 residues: CAWTGQQRPWAKNIQYF. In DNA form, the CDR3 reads TGTGCCTGGACGGGACAGCAACGACCTTGGGCCAAAAACATTCAGTACTTC.

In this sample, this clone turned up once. The CDR3: CASSLGDRAGETQYF. In DNA, the CDR3 is TGTGCCAGCAGCTTAGGAGACAGGGCAGGAGAGACCCAGTACTTC. J is TRBJ2-5 and V is TRBV7-2; 7 bases are a match to TRBD1. This CDR3 comprises 15 residues. Germline CDR1 SGHTA, CDR2 FQGNSA. The V gene end was trimmed by 1 base and the J gene end by 4 bases; junction bases not matched to a gene: 6.

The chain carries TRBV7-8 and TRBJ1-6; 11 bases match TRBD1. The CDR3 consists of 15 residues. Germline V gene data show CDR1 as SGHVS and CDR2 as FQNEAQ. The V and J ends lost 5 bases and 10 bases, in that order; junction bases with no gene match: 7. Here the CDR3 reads CASSRSDRGRSPLHF. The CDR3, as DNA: TGTGCCAGCAGCAGATCGGACAGGGGGCGGTCACCCCTCCACTTT.

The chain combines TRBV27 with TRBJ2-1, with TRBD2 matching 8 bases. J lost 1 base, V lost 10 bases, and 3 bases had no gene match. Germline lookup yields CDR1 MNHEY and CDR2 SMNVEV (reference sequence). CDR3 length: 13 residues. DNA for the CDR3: TGTGCCACTCGACTAGCGTCCTACAATGAGCAGTTCTTC. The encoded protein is CATRLASYNEQFF.

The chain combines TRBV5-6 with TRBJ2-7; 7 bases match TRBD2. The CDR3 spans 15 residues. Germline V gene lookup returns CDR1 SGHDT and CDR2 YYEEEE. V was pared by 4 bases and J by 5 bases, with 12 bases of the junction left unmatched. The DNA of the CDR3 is TGTGCCAGCAGCCCAAGGACTAGGTATCAGGACGAGCAGTACTTC. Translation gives CASSPRTRYQDEQYF.

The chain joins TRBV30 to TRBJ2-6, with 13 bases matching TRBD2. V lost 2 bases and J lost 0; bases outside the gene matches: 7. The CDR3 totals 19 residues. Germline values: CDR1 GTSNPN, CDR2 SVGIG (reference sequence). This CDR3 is CAWSLGLAGALSGANVLTF. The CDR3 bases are TGTGCCTGGAGTCTCGGACTAGCGGGGGCCCTCTCTGGGGCCAACGTCCTGACTTTC.

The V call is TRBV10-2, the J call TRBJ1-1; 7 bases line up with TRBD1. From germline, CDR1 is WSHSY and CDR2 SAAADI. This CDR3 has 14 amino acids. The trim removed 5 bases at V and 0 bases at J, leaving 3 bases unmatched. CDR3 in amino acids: CASSRDSMNTEAFF. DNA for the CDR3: TGCGCCAGCAGTCGGGACAGCATGAACACTGAAGCTTTCTTT.

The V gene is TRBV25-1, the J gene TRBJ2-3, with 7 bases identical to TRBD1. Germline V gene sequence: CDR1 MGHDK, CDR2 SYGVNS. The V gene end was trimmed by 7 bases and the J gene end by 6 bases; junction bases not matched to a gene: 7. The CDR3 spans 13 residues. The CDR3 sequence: CASNDREWDTQYF. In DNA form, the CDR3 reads TGTGCCAGCAACGACAGGGAGTGGGATACGCAGTATTTT.

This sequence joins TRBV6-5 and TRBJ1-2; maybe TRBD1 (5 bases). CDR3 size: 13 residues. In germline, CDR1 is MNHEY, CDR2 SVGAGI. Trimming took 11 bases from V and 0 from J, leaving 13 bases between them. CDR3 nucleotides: TGTGCCGTCAGAGACAGCTCTAACTATGGCTACACCTTC. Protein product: CAVRDSSNYGYTF.

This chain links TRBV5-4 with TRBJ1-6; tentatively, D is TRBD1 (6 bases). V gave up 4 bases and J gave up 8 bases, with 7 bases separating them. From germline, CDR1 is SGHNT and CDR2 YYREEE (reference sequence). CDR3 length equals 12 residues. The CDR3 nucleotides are TGTGCCAGCAGCCACAGGGATTCACCCCTCCACTTT. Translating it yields CASSHRDSPLHF. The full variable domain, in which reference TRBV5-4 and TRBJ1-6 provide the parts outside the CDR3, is ETGVTQSPTHLIKTRGQQVTLRCSSQSGHNTVSWYQQALGQGPQFIFQYYREEENGRGNFPPRFSGLQFPNYSSELNVNALELDDSALYLCASSHRDSPLHFGNGTRLTVT.

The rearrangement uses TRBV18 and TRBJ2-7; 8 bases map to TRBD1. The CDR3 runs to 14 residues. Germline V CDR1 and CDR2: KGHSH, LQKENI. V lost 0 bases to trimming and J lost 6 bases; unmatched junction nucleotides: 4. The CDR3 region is CASSPPAGGSEQYF. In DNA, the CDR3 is TGTGCCAGCTCACCACCGGCAGGGGGCAGCGAGCAGTACTTC.

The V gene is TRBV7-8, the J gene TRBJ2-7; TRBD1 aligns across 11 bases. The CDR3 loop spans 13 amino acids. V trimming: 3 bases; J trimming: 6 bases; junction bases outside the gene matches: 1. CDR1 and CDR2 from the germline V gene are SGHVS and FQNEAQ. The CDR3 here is CASSLGQGGEQYF. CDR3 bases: TGTGCCAGCAGCTTGGGACAGGGGGGCGAGCAGTACTTC.

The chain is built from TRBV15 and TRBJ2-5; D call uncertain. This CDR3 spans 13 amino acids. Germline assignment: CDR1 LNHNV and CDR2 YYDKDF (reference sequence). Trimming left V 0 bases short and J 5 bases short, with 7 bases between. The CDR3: CATSRDAEETQYF. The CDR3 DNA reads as TGTGCCACCAGCAGAGATGCGGAGGAGACCCAGTACTTC.

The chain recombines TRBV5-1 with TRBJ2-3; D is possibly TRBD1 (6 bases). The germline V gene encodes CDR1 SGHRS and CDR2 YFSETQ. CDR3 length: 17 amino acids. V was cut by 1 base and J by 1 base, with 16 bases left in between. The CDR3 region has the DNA TGCGCCAGCAGCTTGAAAAGCCAGGGGCGCGGCACAGATACGCAGTATTTT. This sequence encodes CASSLKSQGRGTDTQYF.

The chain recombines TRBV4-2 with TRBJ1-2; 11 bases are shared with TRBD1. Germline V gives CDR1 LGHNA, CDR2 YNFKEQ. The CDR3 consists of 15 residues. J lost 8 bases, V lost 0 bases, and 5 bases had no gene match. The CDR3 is CASSQDLGQGEGYTF. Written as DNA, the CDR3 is TGTGCCAGCAGCCAAGATTTGGGACAGGGGGAGGGCTACACCTTC.

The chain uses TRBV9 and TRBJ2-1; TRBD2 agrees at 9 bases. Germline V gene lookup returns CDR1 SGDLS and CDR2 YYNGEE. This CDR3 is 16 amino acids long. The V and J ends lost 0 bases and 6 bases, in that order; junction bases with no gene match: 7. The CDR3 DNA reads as TGTGCCAGCAGCGTAGACGGTAGCGGGGGAGGCAATGAGCAGTTCTTC. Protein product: CASSVDGSGGGNEQFF.

The CDR3 here is CASSWVGGGGETQYF. The DNA of the CDR3 is TGTGCCAGCAGTTGGGTTGGGGGAGGCGGGGAGACCCAGTACTTC. The genes are TRBV27 and TRBJ2-5; D perhaps matches TRBD2 (6 bases). The CDR3 is made up of 15 amino acids. Trimming took 4 bases from V and 5 from J, leaving 17 bases between them. Germline lookup yields CDR1 MNHEY and CDR2 SMNVEV (reference sequence).

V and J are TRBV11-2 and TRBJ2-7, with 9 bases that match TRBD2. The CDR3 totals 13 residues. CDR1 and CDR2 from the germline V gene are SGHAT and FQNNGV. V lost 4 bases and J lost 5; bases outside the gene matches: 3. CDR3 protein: CASSSRGGDEQYF. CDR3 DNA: TGTGCCAGCAGCTCGCGGGGGGGTGACGAGCAGTACTTC. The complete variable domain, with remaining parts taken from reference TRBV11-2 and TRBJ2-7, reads EAGVAQSPRYKIIEKRQSVAFWCNPISGHATLYWYQQILGQGPKLLIQFQNNGVVDDSQLPKDRFSAERLKGVDSTLKIQPAKLEDSAVYLCASSSRGGDEQYFGPGTRLTVT.

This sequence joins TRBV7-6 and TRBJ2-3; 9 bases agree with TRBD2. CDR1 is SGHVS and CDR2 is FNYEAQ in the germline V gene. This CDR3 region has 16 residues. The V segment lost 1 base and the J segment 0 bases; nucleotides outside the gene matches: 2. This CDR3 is CASSLGSGGSTDTQYF. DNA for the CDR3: TGTGCCAGCAGCTTAGGCAGCGGGGGGAGCACAGATACGCAGTATTTT.

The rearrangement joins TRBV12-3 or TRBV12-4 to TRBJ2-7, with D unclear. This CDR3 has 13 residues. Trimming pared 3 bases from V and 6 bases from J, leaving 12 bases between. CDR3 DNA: TGTGCCAGCAGTTTTTCTAGTTCCCGCGAGCAGTACTTC. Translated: CASSFSSSREQYF.